This TCR beta chain was found in a study of cytomegalovirus exposure and HLA in healthy donors (dated by TCRdb to about 2017). About the investigation overall: An earlier analysis of roughly 500 of the donors reported approximately 280 Gb of sequence data and 100 million to 120 million unique TCR beta sequences obtained from about 179 million T cells. An early release that covered some 640 HLA-typed donors contained about 300 gigabases of sequencing data and 65 million to 100 million unique TCR sequences. Of the roughly 390 genotyped donors, approximately 81% were placed in the genetic ancestry cluster associated with self-reported Caucasian donors. The study aimed to test whether signatures of past pathogen exposure could be identified by cataloging public T cell receptors. The study used immunosequencing to profile the T cell repertoires of 670 or so subjects and linked those repertoires to cytomegalovirus serostatus. Along with the approximately 600-subject first cohort, a separate validation cohort of some 130 different subjects was used. To predict cytomegalovirus infection status, the study brought together high-throughput TCR immunosequencing, statistical association of individual TCRs with disease status, and machine learning. In a later analysis, previously published TCR beta repertoires from about 640 donors were re-analyzed and high-resolution HLA genotyping was added so that TCR occurrence patterns could be studied. Rather than using new phenotypic data, the later analysis identified candidate immune exposures from TCR beta sequences and from how often those sequences occurred across donors. To decide whether each TCR beta V gene segment behaved as functional or pseudogenic, an earlier analysis of 587 of the donors relied on high-throughput TCR beta sequencing. Donor age, sex, ethnicity and CMV serostatus were compiled alongside the repertoire data. Genome-wide SNP genotypes for about 65% of the 666 donors were used in a later genetic analysis, which treated that subset as a discovery cohort. All discovery cohort repertoires had been generated using a single sequencing platform. HLA typing included class I and class II loci at four-digit resolution. The number of typed donors differed by locus: roughly 620-640 for A, B, C, DRB1 and DQB1; roughly 510 for DQA1; about 600 for DPA1; and roughly 490 for DPB1. Four or five DR-DQ haplotypes were handled as single units for association and clustering because linkage in the cohort was strong. Among some 400 genotyped donors of the cohort, an average of 235,054 unique TCR beta nucleotide sequences were sequenced per donor, around 18% of them non-productive.

Remarks on this clone: Its recognized antigen is unknown. The input lacks base qualities; no much larger clone sits a single base away.

The cohort consisted of hundreds of healthy bone marrow donors. Cohort members were all nominally healthy when sampled, although unrecorded immune exposures were likely present. The donor tested CMV seronegative and was one of the 352 seronegative cohort members. Each donor provided a peripheral blood sample, and peripheral blood mononuclear cells were used for TCR beta sequencing. Genomic DNA extraction from the blood cell samples was performed with the Qiagen DNeasy Blood Extraction Kit. The library was prepared using the immunoSEQ multiplex PCR assay. For the multiplex PCR, a mixture combining 60 forward primers for TCR Vbeta segments and 13 reverse primers for TCR Jbeta segments was used. The CDR3 region of rearranged TCR beta genes was amplified from genomic DNA by a multiplex PCR assay. The amplified TCR beta libraries were sequenced on the Illumina HiSeq System as 87-base-pair reads. Under the source paper's analysis protocol: A later analysis counted about 82 million unique TCR beta chains across the 650 to 800 repertoires, and about 10 million of these chains were shared by at least two donors. Raw reads were error-corrected and collapsed into unique sequences by a nearest-neighbor algorithm in which closely related sequences were merged to remove PCR and sequencing errors. V, D and J gene segments were assigned by aligning CDR3 sequences to IMGT reference sequences. For a sequence to be retained, a match of at least six nucleotides was required to both a V gene segment and a J gene segment. A rearrangement was called productive if the CDR3 had no stop codons and remained in frame with V and J, and every other rearrangement was called non-productive. CDR3 was defined according to IMGT convention as the region running from the second conserved V-encoded cysteine to the conserved J-encoded phenylalanine. Sequences without an unambiguous match to a single V gene segment were excluded from the earlier analysis of a few hundred of the donors. An earlier analysis of a few hundred of the donors called V segments functional above 56.7% productive rearrangements and segregating when the between-donor standard deviation exceeded 5%. A statistical classification framework was built for diagnosing cytomegalovirus status from the catalog of TCR beta chain sequences. A later analysis assigned V and J genes by comparing TCR nucleotide sequences with IMGT/GENE-DB human TR gene sequences. In a later analysis, CDR3 sequences and most-parsimonious VDJ recombination scenarios were assigned using the TCRdist pipeline. In a later analysis, each TCR beta chain was defined by its CDR3 amino acid sequence together with its V-gene family, and reads lacking a unique V-gene family were excluded. As a way to deal with suspected cross-contamination and a sequencing artifact, a later analysis dropped 450 to 600 nucleotide sequences that were highly shared and had low generation probability. In a later analysis, a clonal expansion index was calculated for each public chain from normalized within-repertoire ranks of inferred template counts. In a later analysis, generation probabilities were computed using a VDJ recombination model fitted to out-of-frame rearrangements, and the results were checked against IGoR. Hypergeometric tests were used in a later analysis to score TCR-TCR, TCR-HLA and TCR-CMV co-occurrence, with a repertoire-size bias correction applied to the TCR pairs. A later analysis estimated false discovery rates by permuting HLA or CMV assignments 20 times. In a later analysis, co-occurring TCRs were grouped with DBSCAN, and TCRdist sequence similarity was added when clustering was performed within HLA-allele-positive subsets. Co-occurrence clustering excluded repertoires with fewer than 30,000 or more than 120,000 public chains, plus five with anomalous nucleotide sharing. Drawn from immuneACCESS, this table holds only the in-frame rearrangements with V and J called that TCRdb kept. Clones are partly lost; checked studies trace under half to an unresolved V gene and leave the rest unexplained. V and J calls and clone size come straight from that table; D and trimming were deduced from the DNA. The sample includes about 190,000 clones, with more than 75% observed a single time. The top ten hold approximately 0.8% of the sample.

The CDR3 spans 18 residues, from the cysteine through the phenylalanine. The only DNA kept is the CDR3, 54 bases in frame from the first base. Looking up the germline V gene yields CDR1 SGHTA and CDR2 FQGTGA. Trimming removed 5 bases from V and 0 bases from J; the gene matches leave 13 bases unexplained. Study-level results and caveats: Because some donors lacked HLA typing at each locus, the association tests relied only on the typed subset. Some 16 rarely observed V segments, including chromosome 9 orphons, were excluded from the earlier analysis of several hundred of the donors because counts were too low. According to a later analysis, parvovirus B19, influenza, CMV and Epstein-Barr virus appeared linked to several top co-occurrence clusters. In both the original and validation cohorts, the classifier was reported to diagnose cytomegalovirus status with high specificity and sensitivity. According to the authors, the approach could potentially be generalized to other disease states and immunological phenotypes. The sequencing pipeline was judged likely to have produced a cluster of highly shared sequence variants as a technical artifact. Presence/absence analyses assumed roughly uniform sequencing depth across donors, an assumption that may not hold. In a later analysis, HLA-associated TCR beta chains were found to be more clonally expanded and to have lower generation probabilities than equally common non-associated chains. The only immune exposure information available for the cohort was CMV serostatus. An association between a missense DCLRE1C variant and V-gene and J-gene trimming of TCR beta chains was found in a later genetic analysis and replicated in an independent cohort. Assigning TCR associations to individual alleles was difficult when HLA alleles, especially DR and DQ, strongly co-occurred. According to a later genetic analysis, donors in an Asian-associated ancestry cluster had fewer N-insertions in productive TCRs than the approximately 650-donor mean. Only TCR beta chains were sequenced in this cohort, and the absence of alpha or paired-chain data limited detectable features. In an earlier analysis of 587 of the donors, most TCR beta V segments appeared in productive rearrangements about 87% or about 30% of the time, broadly matching IMGT annotations. A later analysis found that most CMV-associated TCR beta chains appeared HLA-restricted, with HLA associations seemingly driven largely by CMV exposure. The study listed 164 TCR beta chains as associated with cytomegalovirus. Specific HLA alleles were associated with 15,000 to 20,000 TCR beta sequences at a false discovery rate of 0.05 in a later analysis. Some IMGT-functional V segments, including TRBV6-2 and TRBV6-3, could not be told apart with the 87-base-pair reads, so those segments were excluded. While some public TCRs were present in many individuals, most TCR sequences turned up only very rarely across donors. A further reported finding was that TCR beta sequences accurately predicted the HLA-A and HLA-B alleles for most subjects in the first cohort. In vitro tests confirmed that three of the cytomegalovirus-associated TCR beta chains recognize cytomegalovirus antigens. A later analysis found that TCR association rates varied across HLA loci, with DRB1 alleles showing the most associated TCRs and HLA-C alleles the fewest. Correlated functional status among segregating V segments might be attributable to linkage disequilibrium, but an unknown experimental factor could not be ruled out.

The clonotype comes from a woman between 18 and 29 years old in good health and CMV-seronegative. Input material: PBMCs. Recombination joined TRBV7-3 with TRBJ2-3; 8 bases in the junction line up with TRBD1. The CDR3 sequence is CASSAYRGFESSTDTQYF. The DNA sequence follows: TGTGCCAGCAGCGCCTACAGGGGGTTCGAGTCTAGCACAGATACGCAGTATTTT.